This TCR beta chain emerged from a study of T cell responses to AZD1222 COVID-19 vaccine. Using immunoSEQ multiplex PCR, the repertoire was profiled, and TCRdb retains in-frame clones only, with some absent. This sample has about 110,000 clones; around 85% occur once, and the top ten carry 4% to 5%. The CDR3 contains 15 residues. Germline CDR1 reads SGHVS; CDR2 reads FQNEAQ. Trimming took 6 bases from V and 6 from J; bases not matched to a gene: 10. Notes on the study in general: Epitopes outside B.1.351 and B.1.1.7 mutated regions reportedly drew nearly half of spike TCRs. There were repertoire samples only from the period after the peak T cell response.

As regards this clone: Its antigen is as yet unknown.

Sequenced material: peripheral blood, taken on day 0 of AZD1222 vaccination. The V gene is TRBV7-8, the J gene TRBJ2-2; TRBD1 aligns across 7 bases. This TCR was sampled from an adult in good health. CDR3 bases: TGTGCCAGCAGTGGGAACAGGGGAAGCCCCGGGGAGCTGTTTTTT. This gives the protein CASSGNRGSPGELFF.